Described below is a single TCR beta chain sequence and its context. An equimolar mix of two oligonucleotides served as the beta constant-region primer for TRBC1 and TRBC2. Nested alpha and beta constant-region primers with the SP2 primer drove four PCR rounds on ligated cDNA. From the UMI-ligation and nested PCR reads, TCRdb called clonotypes with MiXCR, one entry per CDR3 protein. This table holds about 120,000 distinct CDR3 sequences, about 36% found once. The sample belongs to a study of naive and memory T cell subsets. Trimming stripped 7 bases from V and 3 bases from J, with 4 bases between. CDR1 and CDR2 (germline): MNHNY, SVGAGI (reference sequence). This CDR3 contains 11 residues.

This receptor was identified in a human donor in good health. V is TRBV6-6 and J is TRBJ1-3; D unclear. The specimen was central memory CD4+ T cells from blood. The CDR3 is CASISGNTIYF. The CDR3 bases are TGTGCCAGCATCAGTGGAAACACCATATATTTT.